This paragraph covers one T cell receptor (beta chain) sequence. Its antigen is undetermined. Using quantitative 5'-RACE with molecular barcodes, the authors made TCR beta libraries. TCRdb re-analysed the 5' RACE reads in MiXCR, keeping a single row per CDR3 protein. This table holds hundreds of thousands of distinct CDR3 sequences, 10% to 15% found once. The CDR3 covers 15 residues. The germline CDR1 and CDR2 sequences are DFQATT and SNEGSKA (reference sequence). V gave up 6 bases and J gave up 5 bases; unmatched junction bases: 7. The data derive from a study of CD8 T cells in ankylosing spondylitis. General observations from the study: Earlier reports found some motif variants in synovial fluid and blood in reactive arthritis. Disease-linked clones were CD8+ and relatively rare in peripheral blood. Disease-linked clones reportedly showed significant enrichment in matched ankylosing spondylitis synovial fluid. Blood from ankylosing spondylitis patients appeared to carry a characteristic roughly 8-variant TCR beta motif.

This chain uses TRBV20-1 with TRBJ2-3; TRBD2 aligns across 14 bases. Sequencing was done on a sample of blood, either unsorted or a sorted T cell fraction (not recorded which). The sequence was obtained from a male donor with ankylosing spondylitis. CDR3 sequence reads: CSATGLAGVIDTQYF. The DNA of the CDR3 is TGCAGTGCCACGGGACTAGCGGGAGTTATAGATACGCAGTATTTT.